One sample yielded the 18 T cell receptor beta chains listed below, sequenced in a study of cytomegalovirus exposure and HLA in healthy donors. Both 60 Vbeta primers and 13 Jbeta primers went into the PCR. Generated by immunoSEQ multiplex PCR, the TCRdb table keeps only in-frame clones and is missing some. Among 150,000 to 200,000 clones listed, more than 65% were seen once. Sequences were obtained from PBMCs. These receptors all stem from a woman in her 30s in good health and CMV-seropositive.

The chain combines TRBV28 with TRBJ1-5; D is possibly TRBD1 (5 bases). CDR1 MDHEN and CDR2 SYDVKM come from the germline V gene. V was pared by 6 bases and J by 4 bases, with 16 bases between. The CDR3 covers 15 residues. DNA for the CDR3: TGTGCCAGCAGCACAGTGGGGGGAACTAATCAGCCCCAGCATTTT. It encodes CASSTVGGTNQPQHF.

The chain couples TRBV5-1 to TRBJ2-5; TRBD1 matches at 7 bases. The J call is in doubt because the DNA end fits TRBJ2-7 better. Germline values: CDR1 SGHRS, CDR2 YFSETQ. The CDR3 covers 15 residues. The CDR3 region is CASSAQGTATYEQYF. The CDR3 DNA follows: TGCGCCAGCAGCGCCCAGGGGACAGCTACCTACGAGCAGTACTTC.

This clone was seen a single time. The chain couples TRBV5-1 to TRBJ2-1, with 7 bases fitting TRBD2. CDR1 is SGHRS, CDR2 YFSETQ, per germline. This CDR3 is 15 amino acids long. The V segment lost 3 bases and the J segment 10 bases; nucleotides outside the gene matches: 13. The CDR3 region has the DNA TGCGCCAGCAGCTCTAGCGGCGGGGGACGTCGGGAGCAGTTCTTC. It specifies CASSSSGGGRREQFF.

This chain links TRBV27 with TRBJ2-3; 7 bases match TRBD2. The CDR3 runs to 15 residues. Per germline, CDR1 MNHEY and CDR2 SMNVEV (reference sequence). The junction had 8 bases not matched to a gene; V was cut back by 5 bases and J by 3 bases. In DNA form, the CDR3 reads TGTGCCAGCAGTCCGACTAGCAGGAGAACAGATACGCAGTATTTT. Protein product: CASSPTSRRTDTQYF.

This CDR3 reads CASSLVGGNYGYTF. CDR3 coding DNA: TGTGCCAGCAGCTTAGTAGGGGGCAACTATGGCTACACCTTC. The chain links TRBV11-2 to TRBJ1-2, with 7 nucleotides matching TRBD1. Per the germline V gene, CDR1 is SGHAT and CDR2 is FQNNGV. The V segment lost 1 base and the J segment 2 bases; nucleotides outside the gene matches: 1. CDR3 length: 14 amino acids.

The chain has TRBV5-4 and TRBJ2-3, with 9 bases that match TRBD2. The CDR3 runs 14 residues. Per germline, CDR1 SGHNT and CDR2 YYREEE (reference sequence). After removal of 6 bases from V and 1 base from J, the junction contained 3 bases not matched to a gene. This CDR3 is CASNVAGGTDTQYF. DNA of the CDR3: TGTGCCAGCAACGTAGCGGGGGGCACAGATACGCAGTATTTT.

The rearrangement links TRBV28 to TRBJ1-1; D remains unclear. This CDR3 has 11 amino acids. CDR1 is MDHEN, CDR2 SYDVKM, per germline. V gave up 5 bases and J gave up 11 bases, with 12 bases separating them. CDR3 protein: CASSLTTGAFF. Here the CDR3 DNA reads TGTGCCAGCAGTCTTACCACGGGGGCTTTCTTT.

The V and J genes are TRBV14 and TRBJ2-1; D is perhaps TRBD1 (6 bases). The germline V gene encodes CDR1 SGHDN and CDR2 FVKESK. V shed 5 bases and J shed 0 bases, with 14 bases lying between them. This CDR3 is 16 amino acids long. The CDR3 DNA is TGTGCCAGCAGCTTGCGGACAGTCAGCTCCTACAATGAGCAGTTCTTC. Translated: CASSLRTVSSYNEQFF.

The J gene is TRBJ2-7, the V gene TRBV19, with a tentative D call TRBD2 (6 bases). The V gene's germline CDR1 is LNHDA and CDR2 SQIVND (reference sequence). The CDR3 runs to 14 residues. V lost 11 bases and J 3 bases, leaving 20 bases between the germline ends. CDR3 sequence reads: CAGPAGSEDYEQYF. The CDR3 DNA sequence: TGTGCCGGCCCGGCCGGGAGCGAGGACTACGAGCAGTACTTC.

Notes on this clone: One junction end does not reproduce the germline sequence, and a read error may be involved. V usage is TRBV7-9 and J usage is TRBJ1-2, with D perhaps matching TRBD1 (5 bases). This CDR3 contains 13 residues. CDR1 and CDR2 from the germline V gene are SEHNR and FQNEAQ (reference sequence). The CDR3 loop is CSSSLSGSDGYTF. DNA of the CDR3: TGTTCCAGCAGCCTATCAGGGTCAGACGGCTACACCTTC.

This clone was counted between two and nine times. The gene calls are TRBV25-1 and TRBJ1-2; 8 bases are shared with TRBD1. Germline trimming cut 6 bases from V and 3 bases from J; bases unmatched to any gene: 3. This CDR3 is 13 amino acids long. From germline, CDR1 is MGHDK and CDR2 SYGVNS. CDR3: CASRLQGDYGYTF. The DNA for the CDR3 is TGTGCCAGCAGATTACAGGGGGACTATGGCTACACCTTC.

The chain recombines TRBV2 with TRBJ1-1; 10 bases align to TRBD1. From germline, CDR1 is SNHLY and CDR2 FYNNEI. This CDR3 has 14 amino acids. The trim removed 3 bases at V and 5 bases at J, leaving 3 bases unmatched. The CDR3 sequence: CASSDSGQGTEAFF. The CDR3 DNA reads as TGTGCCAGCAGTGACTCGGGACAGGGGACTGAAGCTTTCTTT.

The chain employs TRBV7-8 and TRBJ2-7; 8 bases are shared with TRBD2. Germline lookup yields CDR1 SGHVS and CDR2 FQNEAQ. CDR3 length: 16 residues. With V trimmed by 1 base and J by 7 bases, 12 bases remained unmatched. For the CDR3, the DNA is TGTGCCAGCAGCTTAGAAAGCCGGGGGGGCCTTGGGGAGCAGTACTTC. Its translation is CASSLESRGGLGEQYF. Looking up the rest from reference TRBV7-8 and TRBJ2-7 gives the full variable domain: GAGVSQSPRYKVAKRGQDVALRCDPISGHVSLFWYQQALGQGPEFLTYFQNEAQLDKSGLPSDRFFAERPEGSVSTLKIQRTQQEDSAVYLCASSLESRGGLGEQYFGPGTRLTVT.

Only one count was recorded for this clone. The V call is TRBV6-6, the J call TRBJ2-7; possibly TRBD2 for D (6 bases). Trimming removed 2 bases from V and 4 bases from J, with 12 bases in between. This CDR3 comprises 14 residues. CDR1 MNHNY and CDR2 SVGAGI come from the germline V gene (reference sequence). In DNA form, the CDR3 reads TGTGCCAGCAGTTACAACCGGGACTTGTACGAGCAGTACTTC. Its protein is CASSYNRDLYEQYF.

The rearrangement links TRBV6-5 to TRBJ1-2; maybe TRBD1 (5 bases). The CDR3 is 14 amino acids. CDR1 and CDR2 (germline): MNHEY, SVGAGI. The V end lost 6 bases, the J end lost 4 bases, and 15 bases lay between the germline ends. CDR3 bases: TGTGCCAGCAGCAGATTACAGGTGTCCTATGGCTACACCTTC. Translation gives CASSRLQVSYGYTF.

This clone showed up just once. The V gene is TRBV6-5, the J gene TRBJ1-3; perhaps TRBD1 as D (6 bases). CDR1 MNHEY and CDR2 SVGAGI come from the germline V gene. This CDR3 is built from 15 residues. The germline V and J ends were trimmed by 4 bases and 4 bases, with 14 bases remaining between them. CDR3 sequence reads: CASSLTGLGGNTIYF. The DNA of the CDR3 is TGTGCCAGCAGTTTAACAGGGCTTGGGGGAAACACCATATATTTT.

The chain employs TRBV28 and TRBJ1-2; TRBD1 is a possible D gene (6 bases). CDR3 length: 17 amino acids. The V end was cut by 5 bases, the J end by 0 bases, with 19 bases between. Germline V gene data show CDR1 as MDHEN and CDR2 as SYDVKM. The CDR3 loop is CASSTIPLRQANYGYTF. CDR3 DNA sequence: TGTGCCAGCAGTACTATTCCGTTACGACAGGCTAACTATGGCTACACCTTC.

V usage is TRBV11-3 and J usage is TRBJ2-2, with TRBD1 as a possible D gene (5 bases). The CDR3 contains 16 residues. The germline V and J ends were trimmed by 1 base and 6 bases, with 15 bases remaining between them. CDR1 is SGHNT and CDR2 is YENEEA in the germline V gene. DNA of the CDR3: TGTGCCAGCAGCTTAGGTGTGGGGCGCGAAGCCGGGGAGCTGTTTTTT. Protein: CASSLGVGREAGELFF.